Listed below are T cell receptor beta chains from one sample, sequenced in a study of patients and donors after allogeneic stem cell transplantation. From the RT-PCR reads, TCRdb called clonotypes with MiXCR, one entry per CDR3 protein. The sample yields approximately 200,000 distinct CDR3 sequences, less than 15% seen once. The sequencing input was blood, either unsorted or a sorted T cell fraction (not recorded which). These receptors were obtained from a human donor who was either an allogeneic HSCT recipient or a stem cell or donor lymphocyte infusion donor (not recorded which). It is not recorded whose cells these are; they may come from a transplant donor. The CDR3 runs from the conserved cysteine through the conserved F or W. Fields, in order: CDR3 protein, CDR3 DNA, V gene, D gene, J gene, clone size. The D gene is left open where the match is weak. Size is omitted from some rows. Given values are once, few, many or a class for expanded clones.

cdr3_aa: CSAYRGGGNQPQHF
cdr3_nt: TGCAGTGCTTACAGGGGTGGTGGCAATCAGCCCCAGCATTTT
v_call: TRBV20-1
d_call: TRBD1
j_call: TRBJ1-5
clone_size: few

cdr3_aa: CASSLNAGLPTQYF
cdr3_nt: TGTGCCAGTAGTCTAAACGCGGGACTTCCAACCCAGTACTTC
v_call: TRBV19
d_call: NA
j_call: TRBJ2-5
clone_size: few

cdr3_aa: CASSGVEGSQNYGYTF
cdr3_nt: TGTGCCAGCAGCGGGGTCGAGGGGTCTCAGAACTATGGCTACACCTTC
v_call: TRBV5-6
d_call: NA
j_call: TRBJ1-2
clone_size: few

cdr3_aa: CAISEGGQGVQPQHF
cdr3_nt: TGTGCCATCAGTGAAGGTGGACAGGGGGTTCAGCCCCAGCATTTT
v_call: TRBV10-3
d_call: TRBD1
j_call: TRBJ1-5
clone_size: few

cdr3_aa: CSARGGGSPYNEQFF
cdr3_nt: TGCAGTGCTAGGGGCGGCGGGAGTCCCTACAATGAGCAGTTCTTC
v_call: TRBV20-1
d_call: TRBD2
j_call: TRBJ2-1
clone_size: few

cdr3_aa: CATSGARLAGGSYNEQFF
cdr3_nt: TGTGCCACCAGCGGGGCCCGACTAGCGGGAGGGTCCTACAATGAGCAGTTCTTC
v_call: TRBV24-1
d_call: TRBD2
j_call: TRBJ2-1
clone_size: NA

cdr3_aa: CASSPPGTGGWTGELFF
cdr3_nt: TGTGCCAGCAGCCCCCCAGGGACAGGGGGCTGGACCGGGGAGCTGTTTTTT
v_call: TRBV7-6
d_call: TRBD1
j_call: TRBJ2-2
clone_size: few

cdr3_aa: CASSGGREKNEQFF
cdr3_nt: TGCGCCAGCAGCGGGGGACGGGAGAAGAATGAGCAGTTCTTC
v_call: TRBV5-1
d_call: NA
j_call: TRBJ2-1
clone_size: many

cdr3_aa: CASEDRPIYEQYF
cdr3_nt: TGTGCCAGCGAGGACAGGCCAATCTACGAGCAGTACTTC
v_call: TRBV2
d_call: TRBD1
j_call: TRBJ2-7
clone_size: few

cdr3_aa: CSVEDLGVTTEAFF
cdr3_nt: TGCAGCGTTGAAGACCTCGGGGTTACCACTGAAGCTTTCTTT
v_call: TRBV29-1
d_call: NA
j_call: TRBJ1-1
clone_size: NA

cdr3_aa: CASSFRTGGETQYF
cdr3_nt: TGTGCCAGCAGCTTTAGGACAGGGGGGGAGACCCAGTACTTC
v_call: TRBV7-6
d_call: TRBD1
j_call: TRBJ2-5
clone_size: many

cdr3_aa: CASSYDIGIRDTIYF
cdr3_nt: TGTGCCAGCAGTTATGATATTGGGATCCGGGACACCATATATTTT
v_call: TRBV6-5
d_call: NA
j_call: TRBJ1-3
clone_size: few

cdr3_aa: CASSVRQGMGGYTF
cdr3_nt: TGTGCCAGCAGTGTCCGACAGGGAATGGGCGGCTACACCTTC
v_call: TRBV2
d_call: TRBD1
j_call: TRBJ1-2
clone_size: NA

cdr3_aa: CSARDTGSNSPLHF
cdr3_nt: TGCAGTGCTAGAGACACAGGGAGTAATTCACCCCTCCACTTT
v_call: TRBV20-1
d_call: NA
j_call: TRBJ1-6
clone_size: NA

cdr3_aa: CSAMVGSPYEQYF
cdr3_nt: TGCAGTGCCATGGTGGGATCCCCCTACGAGCAGTACTTC
v_call: TRBV20-1
d_call: NA
j_call: TRBJ2-7
clone_size: NA

cdr3_aa: CAIKGNRSTYGYTF
cdr3_nt: TGTGCCATCAAGGGGAACAGGTCAACCTATGGCTACACCTTC
v_call: TRBV10-3
d_call: NA
j_call: TRBJ1-2
clone_size: NA

cdr3_aa: CSASPRGDEQFF
cdr3_nt: TGCAGTGCTAGCCCTAGGGGTGATGAGCAGTTCTTC
v_call: TRBV20-1
d_call: NA
j_call: TRBJ2-1
clone_size: NA

cdr3_aa: CASSRQRGETQYF
cdr3_nt: TGTGCCAGCAGCCGCCAGCGTGGAGAGACCCAGTACTTC
v_call: TRBV3-1
d_call: NA
j_call: TRBJ2-5
clone_size: few

cdr3_aa: CASIPDRDIYGYTF
cdr3_nt: TGTGCCAGCATTCCGGACAGGGACATTTATGGCTACACCTTC
v_call: TRBV2
d_call: TRBD1
j_call: TRBJ1-2
clone_size: few

cdr3_aa: CASSLTDRDIYEQYF
cdr3_nt: TGTGCCAGCAGCCTCACGGACAGGGACATTTACGAGCAGTACTTC
v_call: TRBV11-2
d_call: TRBD1
j_call: TRBJ2-7
clone_size: NA

cdr3_aa: CSARAAGGGLNNSPLHF
cdr3_nt: TGCAGTGCTAGAGCCGCGGGCGGGGGTTTGAATAATTCACCCCTCCACTTT
v_call: TRBV20-1
d_call: NA
j_call: TRBJ1-6
clone_size: many

cdr3_aa: CASSLTGAQFF
cdr3_nt: TGCGCCAGCAGCTTGACGGGAGCGCAGTTCTTC
v_call: TRBV5-1
d_call: NA
j_call: TRBJ2-1
clone_size: few